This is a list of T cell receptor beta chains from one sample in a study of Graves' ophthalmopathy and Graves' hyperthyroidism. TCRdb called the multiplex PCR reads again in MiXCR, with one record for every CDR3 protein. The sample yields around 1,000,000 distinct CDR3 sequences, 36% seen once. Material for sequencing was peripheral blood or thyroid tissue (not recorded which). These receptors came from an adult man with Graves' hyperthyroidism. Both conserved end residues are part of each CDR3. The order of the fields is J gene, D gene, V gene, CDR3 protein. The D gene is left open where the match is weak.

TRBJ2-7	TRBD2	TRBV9	CASSVGLAGGHEQYF
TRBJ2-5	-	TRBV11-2	CASTYAGPKETQYF
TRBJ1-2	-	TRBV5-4	CASRLASAGSYGYTF
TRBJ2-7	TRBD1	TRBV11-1	CASSLEGQGNEQYF
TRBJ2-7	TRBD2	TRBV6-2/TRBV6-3	CASNRRGAGGPYEQYF
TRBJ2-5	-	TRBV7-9	CASSLQPHREETQYF
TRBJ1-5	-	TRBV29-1	CSVGAVEGPQHF
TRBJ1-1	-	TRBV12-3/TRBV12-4	CASGSTGFGAEAFF
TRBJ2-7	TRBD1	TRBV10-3	CATLEDRGYEQYF
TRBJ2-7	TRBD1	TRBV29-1	CSVPTGDYEQYF
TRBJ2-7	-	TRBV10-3	CAISYLGGEQYF
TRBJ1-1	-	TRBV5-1	CASSITDGGTEAFF
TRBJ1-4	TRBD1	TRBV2	CASRPSPGGRGDEKLFF
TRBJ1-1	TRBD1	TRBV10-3	CAISGTGDYEAFF
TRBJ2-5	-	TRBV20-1	CSARSLAGETQYF
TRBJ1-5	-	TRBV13	CASSLGLKGNQPQHF
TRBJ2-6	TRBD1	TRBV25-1	CASSPLGQGYDGANVPTF